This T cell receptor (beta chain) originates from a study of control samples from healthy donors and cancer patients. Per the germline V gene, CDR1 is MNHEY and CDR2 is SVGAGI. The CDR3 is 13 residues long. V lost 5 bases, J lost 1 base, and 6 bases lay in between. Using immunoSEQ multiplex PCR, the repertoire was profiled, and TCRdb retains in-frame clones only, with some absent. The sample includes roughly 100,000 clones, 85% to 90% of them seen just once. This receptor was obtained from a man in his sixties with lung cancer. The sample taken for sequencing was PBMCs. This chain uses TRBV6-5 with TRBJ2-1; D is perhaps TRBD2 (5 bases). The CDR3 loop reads CASSRGSYNEQFF. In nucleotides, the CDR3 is TGTGCCAGCAGTCGGGGATCCTACAATGAGCAGTTCTTC.